This T cell receptor beta chain came from a study of blood T cell repertoires in COVID-19. At the level of the study: There were acute and convalescent COVID-19 samples, and they came from the United States, Italy and Spain. In each case, the material was cDNA or gDNA derived from T cells, B-cell-depleted T cells, or PBMCs.

Trimming removed 5 bases at V and 8 bases at J, with 18 bases between. Germline-derived CDR1 and CDR2 are SGHVS and FNYEAQ. The CDR3 has 14 residues. Per the original data handling: Reference gene primer amplification gave nucleated cell count estimates. TCRdb's copy holds only in-frame clones and misses some; the assay was immunoSEQ multiplex PCR. V and J calls and clone size are those listed in that table; D and trimming were worked out from the DNA. The sample has 81,000 or so clones, roughly 85% seen once; the top ten hold roughly 8.9%. V usage is TRBV7-6 and J usage is TRBJ1-2; weak D call: TRBD1 (5 bases). The source is a man in his forties or fifties with COVID-19, enrolled during active disease. What was sequenced was peripheral blood. CDR3 in DNA: TGTGCCAGCAGCCAAGGGATGGGGGGTGAGGGCTACACCTTC. Encoded protein: CASSQGMGGEGYTF. The full variable domain, completed using reference TRBV7-6 and TRBJ1-2, is GAGVSQSPRYKVTKRGQDVALRCDPISGHVSLYWYRQALGQGPEFLTYFNYEAQQDKSGLPNDRFSAERPEGSISTLTIQRTEQRDSAMYRCASSQGMGGEGYTFGSGTRLTVV.